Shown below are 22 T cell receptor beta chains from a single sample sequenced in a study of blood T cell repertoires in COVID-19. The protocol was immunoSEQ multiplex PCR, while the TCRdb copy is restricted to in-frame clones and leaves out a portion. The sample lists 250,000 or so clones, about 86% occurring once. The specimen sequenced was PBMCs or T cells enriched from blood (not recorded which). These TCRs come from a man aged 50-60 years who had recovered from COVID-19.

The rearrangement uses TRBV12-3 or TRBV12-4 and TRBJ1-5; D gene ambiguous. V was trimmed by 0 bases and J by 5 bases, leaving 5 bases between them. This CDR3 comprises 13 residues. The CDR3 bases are TGTGCCAGCAGTTTAGCGCTAGATCAGCCCCAGCATTTT. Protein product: CASSLALDQPQHF.

CDR3 protein: CATSATGATDTQYF. In DNA form, the CDR3 reads TGTGCCACCAGTGCTACAGGGGCCACAGATACGCAGTATTTT. The chain uses TRBV24-1 and TRBJ2-3; TRBD1 agrees at 7 bases. Germline trimming cut 5 bases from V and 2 bases from J; bases unmatched to any gene: 3. The CDR3 covers 14 residues. From germline, CDR1 is KGHDR and CDR2 SFDVKD.

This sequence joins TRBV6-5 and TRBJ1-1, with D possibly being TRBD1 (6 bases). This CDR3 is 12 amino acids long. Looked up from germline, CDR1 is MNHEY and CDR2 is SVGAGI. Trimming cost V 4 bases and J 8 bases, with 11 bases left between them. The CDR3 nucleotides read TGTGCCAGCAGTTCACAGGGTGGCGAAGCTTTCTTT. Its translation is CASSSQGGEAFF.

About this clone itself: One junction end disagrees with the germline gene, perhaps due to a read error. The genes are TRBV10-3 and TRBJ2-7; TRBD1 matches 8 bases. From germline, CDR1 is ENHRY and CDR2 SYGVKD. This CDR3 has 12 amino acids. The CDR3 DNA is TGTGCCATCAGCCCATACCGGGACAGGACCATCTTC. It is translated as CAISPYRDRTIF.

The CDR3 reads CASSLLVLAGRGEQYF. CDR3 nucleotide sequence: TGTGCCAGCAGCTTATTGGTTCTAGCCGGGCGGGGCGAGCAGTACTTC. The genes are TRBV7-8 and TRBJ2-7, with a possible D match to TRBD2 (6 bases). CDR1 is SGHVS, CDR2 FQNEAQ, per germline. Trimming took off 2 bases at V and 6 bases at J, with 20 bases between the two ends. This CDR3 region has 16 residues.

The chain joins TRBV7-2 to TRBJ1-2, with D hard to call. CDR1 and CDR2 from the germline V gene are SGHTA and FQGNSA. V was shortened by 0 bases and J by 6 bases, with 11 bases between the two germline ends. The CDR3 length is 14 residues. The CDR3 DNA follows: TGTGCCAGCAGCTTAGCGACCCACGGGGATGGCTACACCTTC. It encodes CASSLATHGDGYTF.

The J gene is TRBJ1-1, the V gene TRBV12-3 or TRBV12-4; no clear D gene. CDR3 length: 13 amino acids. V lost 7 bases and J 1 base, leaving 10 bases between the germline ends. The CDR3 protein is CASKTSKNTEAFF. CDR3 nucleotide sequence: TGTGCCAGCAAGACTTCCAAGAACACTGAAGCTTTCTTT.

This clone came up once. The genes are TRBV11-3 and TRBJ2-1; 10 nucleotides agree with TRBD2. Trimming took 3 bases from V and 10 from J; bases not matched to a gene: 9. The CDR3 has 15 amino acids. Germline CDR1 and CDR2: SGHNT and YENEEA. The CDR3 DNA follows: TGTGCCAGCAGCTTCGGGCTAGCGGGAGTCGGGGAGCAGTTCTTC. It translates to CASSFGLAGVGEQFF.

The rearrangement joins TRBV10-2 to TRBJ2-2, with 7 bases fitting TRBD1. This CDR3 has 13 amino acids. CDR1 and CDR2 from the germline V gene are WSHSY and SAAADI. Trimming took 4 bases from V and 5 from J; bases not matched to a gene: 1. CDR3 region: CASSGQGTGELFF. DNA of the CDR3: TGCGCCAGCAGTGGACAGGGAACCGGGGAGCTGTTTTTT.

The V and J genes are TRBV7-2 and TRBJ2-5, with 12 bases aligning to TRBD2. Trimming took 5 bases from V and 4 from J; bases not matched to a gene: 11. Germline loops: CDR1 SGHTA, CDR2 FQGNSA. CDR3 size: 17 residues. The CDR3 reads CASSPGLAGLPGETQYF. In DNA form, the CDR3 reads TGTGCCAGCAGCCCTGGACTAGCGGGACTCCCGGGAGAGACCCAGTACTTC. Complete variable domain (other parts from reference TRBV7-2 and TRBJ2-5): GAGVSQSPSNKVTEKGKDVELRCDPISGHTALYWYRQSLGQGLEFLIYFQGNSAPDKSGLPSDRFSAERTGGSVSTLTIQRTQQEDSAVYLCASSPGLAGLPGETQYFGPGTRLLVL.

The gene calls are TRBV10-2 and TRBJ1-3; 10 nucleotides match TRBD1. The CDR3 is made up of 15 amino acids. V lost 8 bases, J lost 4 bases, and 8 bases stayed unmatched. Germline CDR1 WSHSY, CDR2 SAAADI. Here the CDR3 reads CASEAGTGVGNTIYF. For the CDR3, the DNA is TGCGCCAGCGAAGCCGGGACAGGGGTCGGAAACACCATATATTTT.

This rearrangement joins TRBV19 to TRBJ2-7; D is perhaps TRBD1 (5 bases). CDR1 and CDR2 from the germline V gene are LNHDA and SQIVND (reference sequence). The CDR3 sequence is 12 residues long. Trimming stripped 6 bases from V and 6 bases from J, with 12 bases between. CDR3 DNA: TGTGCCAGTAGCTCCAGGGTAGGCGAGCAGTACTTC. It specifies CASSSRVGEQYF.

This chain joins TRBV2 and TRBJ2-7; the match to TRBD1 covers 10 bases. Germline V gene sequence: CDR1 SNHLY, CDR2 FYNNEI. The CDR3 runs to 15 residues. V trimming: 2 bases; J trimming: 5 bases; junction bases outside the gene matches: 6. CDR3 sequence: CASSERTGGTNEQYF. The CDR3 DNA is TGTGCCAGCAGTGAAAGGACAGGGGGGACCAACGAGCAGTACTTC.

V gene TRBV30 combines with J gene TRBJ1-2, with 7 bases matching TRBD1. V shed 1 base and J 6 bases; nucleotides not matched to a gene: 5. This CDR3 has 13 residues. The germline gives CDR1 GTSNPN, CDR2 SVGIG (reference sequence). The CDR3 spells CAWSARGTDGYTF. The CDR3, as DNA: TGTGCCTGGAGTGCCCGAGGGACAGATGGCTACACCTTC.

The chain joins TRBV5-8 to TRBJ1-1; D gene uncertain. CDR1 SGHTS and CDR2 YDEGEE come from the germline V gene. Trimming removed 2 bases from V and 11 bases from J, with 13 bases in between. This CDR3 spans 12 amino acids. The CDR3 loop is CASSFPGRSAFF. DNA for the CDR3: TGTGCCAGCAGCTTCCCCGGTCGGTCGGCTTTCTTT.

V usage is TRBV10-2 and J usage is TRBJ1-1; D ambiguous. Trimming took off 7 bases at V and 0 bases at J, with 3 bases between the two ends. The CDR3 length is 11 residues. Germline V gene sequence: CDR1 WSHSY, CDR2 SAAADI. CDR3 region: CASIVNTEAFF. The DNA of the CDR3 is TGCGCCAGCATAGTGAACACTGAAGCTTTCTTT.

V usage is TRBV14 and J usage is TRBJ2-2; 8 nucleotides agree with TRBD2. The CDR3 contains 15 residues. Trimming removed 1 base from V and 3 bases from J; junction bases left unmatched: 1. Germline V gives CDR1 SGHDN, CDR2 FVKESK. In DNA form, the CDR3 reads TGTGCCAGCAGCCAAGGACTAGCGTACACCGGGGAGCTGTTTTTT. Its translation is CASSQGLAYTGELFF.

CDR3 sequence: CASSLGLAGGYYEQYF. The CDR3 nucleotides read TGTGCCAGCAGCTTGGGACTAGCGGGAGGATACTACGAGCAGTACTTC. J is TRBJ2-7 and V is TRBV5-8, with 13 positions matching TRBD2. The germline V gene encodes CDR1 SGHTS and CDR2 YDEGEE. The CDR3 spans 16 residues. Losses at the gene ends were 0 bases for V and 3 bases for J; bases not matched to a gene: 3.

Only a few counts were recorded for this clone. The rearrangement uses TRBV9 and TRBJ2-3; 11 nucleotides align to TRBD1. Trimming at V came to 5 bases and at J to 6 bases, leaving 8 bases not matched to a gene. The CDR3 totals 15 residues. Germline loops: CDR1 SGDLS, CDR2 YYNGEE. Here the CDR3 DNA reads TGTGCCAGCAGGGCGTTGGGACAGGGGGTGGATACGCAGTATTTT. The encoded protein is CASRALGQGVDTQYF.

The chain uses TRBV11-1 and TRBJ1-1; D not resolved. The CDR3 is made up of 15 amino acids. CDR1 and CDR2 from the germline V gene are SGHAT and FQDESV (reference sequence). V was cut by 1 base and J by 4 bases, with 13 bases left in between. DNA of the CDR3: TGTGCCAGCAGCTTAGAGAGCCAGAGGTTCACTGAAGCTTTCTTT. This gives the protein CASSLESQRFTEAFF.

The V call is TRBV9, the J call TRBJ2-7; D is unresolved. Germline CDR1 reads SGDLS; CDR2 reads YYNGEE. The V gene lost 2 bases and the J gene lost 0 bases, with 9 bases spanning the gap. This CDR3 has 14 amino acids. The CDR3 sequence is CASSVIDNSYEQYF. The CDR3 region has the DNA TGTGCCAGCAGCGTGATAGACAACTCCTACGAGCAGTACTTC.

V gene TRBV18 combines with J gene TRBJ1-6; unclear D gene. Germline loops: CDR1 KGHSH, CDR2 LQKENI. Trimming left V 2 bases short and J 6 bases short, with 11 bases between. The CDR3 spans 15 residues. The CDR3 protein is CASSPAQQLNSPLHF. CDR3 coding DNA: TGTGCCAGCTCACCAGCTCAACAGCTTAATTCACCCCTCCACTTT.